One sample yielded the 2 T cell receptor beta chains listed below, sequenced in a study of chemoradiotherapy in HPV16-positive cancers. Sequencing was performed with immunoSEQ multiplex PCR; in TCRdb, only in-frame clones are kept and a portion is missing. This sample has 9,500 to 15,000 clones, with 80% to 90% found just once. The sample here was blood, taken from a patient who underwent chemoradiotherapy. These receptors were taken from a human donor with HPV-associated anogenital cancer.

This clone occurred once. The rearrangement joins TRBV6-5 to TRBJ1-3; the D is unclear. The CDR3 has 13 amino acids. V lost 5 bases and J lost 3, with 8 bases in between. Germline V gene lookup returns CDR1 MNHEY and CDR2 SVGAGI. CDR3: CASSTVGGNTIYF. CDR3 in DNA: TGTGCCAGCAGTACCGTAGGTGGAAACACCATATATTTT.

In DNA, the CDR3 is TGTGCCAGCAGCGAAAGGGTGGCCAATGAGCAGTTCTTC. Amino acids: CASSERVANEQFF. This sequence joins TRBV9 and TRBJ2-1; no firm D call. In germline, CDR1 is SGDLS, CDR2 YYNGEE. With 3 bases removed from V and 6 bases from J, the gap between germline ends came to 10 bases. The CDR3 runs to 13 residues.